In this sample, the clone carrying this T cell receptor beta chain turned up once. Naive CD8 cells lacked CD45RO, underwent positive selection for CCR7 and left out terminally differentiated effector memory CD45RA+ cells. Only in-frame clones appear in the TCRdb table, and some are missing; sequencing was by immunoSEQ multiplex PCR. This sample carries about 1.9 million clones, approximately 92% of them seen once, and the ten largest clones take about 1.7%. The source of the sample is a study of shared clonotypes between healthy human individuals. This CDR3 has 16 residues. CDR1 SNHLY and CDR2 FYNNEI come from the germline V gene. Trimming took 3 bases from V and 7 from J; bases not matched to a gene: 11.

The source material was naive CD8+ T cells from PBMCs. The chain has TRBV2 and TRBJ2-1, with 8 bases identical to TRBD1. The TCR was taken from a man aged 18 to 29 in good health. Some clones in this sample may be carry-over from other donors' samples. For the CDR3, the DNA is TGTGCCAGCAGTGACAGGGGGCTAAGGGTTTGGAATGAGCAGTTCTTC. It is translated as CASSDRGLRVWNEQFF.